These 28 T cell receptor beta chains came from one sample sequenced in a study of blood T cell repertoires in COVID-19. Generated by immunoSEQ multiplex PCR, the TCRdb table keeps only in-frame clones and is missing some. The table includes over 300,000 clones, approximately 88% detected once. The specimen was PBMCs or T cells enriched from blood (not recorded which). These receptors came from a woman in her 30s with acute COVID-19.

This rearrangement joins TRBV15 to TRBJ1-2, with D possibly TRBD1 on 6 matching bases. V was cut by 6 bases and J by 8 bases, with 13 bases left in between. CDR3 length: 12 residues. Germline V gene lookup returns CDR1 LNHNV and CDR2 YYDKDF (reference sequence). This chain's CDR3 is CATREQGVGYTF. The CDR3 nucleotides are TGTGCCACCAGAGAACAGGGTGTAGGCTACACCTTC.

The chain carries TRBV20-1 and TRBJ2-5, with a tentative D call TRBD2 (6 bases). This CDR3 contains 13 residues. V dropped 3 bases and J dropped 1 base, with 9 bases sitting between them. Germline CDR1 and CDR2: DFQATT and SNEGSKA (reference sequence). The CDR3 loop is CSASWGVQETQYF. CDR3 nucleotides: TGCAGTGCTAGTTGGGGGGTCCAAGAGACCCAGTACTTC.

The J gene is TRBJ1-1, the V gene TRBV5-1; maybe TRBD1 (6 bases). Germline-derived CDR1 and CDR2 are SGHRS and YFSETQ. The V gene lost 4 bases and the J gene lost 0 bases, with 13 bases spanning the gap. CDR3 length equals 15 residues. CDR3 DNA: TGCGCCAGCAGCACCAGGACAGCCATGAACACTGAAGCTTTCTTT. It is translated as CASSTRTAMNTEAFF.

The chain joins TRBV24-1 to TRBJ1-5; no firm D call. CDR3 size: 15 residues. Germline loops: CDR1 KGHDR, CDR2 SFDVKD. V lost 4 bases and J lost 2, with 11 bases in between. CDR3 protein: CATSEDLEGNQPQHF. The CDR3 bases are TGTGCCACCAGTGAAGACTTAGAGGGCAATCAGCCCCAGCATTTT.

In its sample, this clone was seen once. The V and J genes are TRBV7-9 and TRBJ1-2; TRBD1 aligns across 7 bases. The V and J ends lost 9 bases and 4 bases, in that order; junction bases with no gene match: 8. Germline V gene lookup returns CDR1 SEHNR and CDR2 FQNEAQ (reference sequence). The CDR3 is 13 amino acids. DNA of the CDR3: TGTGCCAGTGGGGACAGCCTTTCCTATGGCTACACCTTC. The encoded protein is CASGDSLSYGYTF. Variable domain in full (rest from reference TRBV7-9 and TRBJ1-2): DTGVSQNPRHKITKRGQNVTFRCDPISEHNRLYWYRQTLGQGPEFLTYFQNEAQLEKSRLLSDRFSAERPKGSFSTLEIQRTEQGDSAMYLCASGDSLSYGYTFGSGTRLTVV.

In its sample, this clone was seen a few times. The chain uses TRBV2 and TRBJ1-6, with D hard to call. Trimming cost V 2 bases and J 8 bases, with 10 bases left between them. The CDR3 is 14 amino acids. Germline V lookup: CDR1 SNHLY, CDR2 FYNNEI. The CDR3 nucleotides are TGTGCCAGCAGTGAAACTAGGCCATATTCACCCCTCCACTTT. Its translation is CASSETRPYSPLHF.

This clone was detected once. CDR3 amino acids: CASSLDGQHYEQYF. The CDR3 DNA reads TGTGCCAGCAGCCTTGACGGACAGCACTACGAGCAGTACTTC. The chain links TRBV7-9 to TRBJ2-7; a weak D match, TRBD1 (6 bases). V lost 5 bases, J lost 3 bases, and 14 bases lay in between. CDR1 SEHNR and CDR2 FQNEAQ come from the germline V gene (reference sequence). This CDR3 comprises 14 residues.

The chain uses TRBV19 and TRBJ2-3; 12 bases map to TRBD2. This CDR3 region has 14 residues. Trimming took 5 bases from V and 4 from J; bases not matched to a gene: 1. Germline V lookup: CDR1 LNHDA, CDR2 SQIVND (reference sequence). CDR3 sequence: CASSASGGADTQYF. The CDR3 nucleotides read TGTGCCAGTAGTGCTAGCGGGGGGGCAGATACGCAGTATTTT.

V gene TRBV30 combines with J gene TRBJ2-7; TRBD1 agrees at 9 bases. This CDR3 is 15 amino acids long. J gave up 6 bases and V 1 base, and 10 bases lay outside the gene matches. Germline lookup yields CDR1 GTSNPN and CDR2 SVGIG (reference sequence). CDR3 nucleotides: TGTGCCTGGAGTGGCGGGGACAGGGATAGGGTCGAGCAGTACTTC. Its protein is CAWSGGDRDRVEQYF.

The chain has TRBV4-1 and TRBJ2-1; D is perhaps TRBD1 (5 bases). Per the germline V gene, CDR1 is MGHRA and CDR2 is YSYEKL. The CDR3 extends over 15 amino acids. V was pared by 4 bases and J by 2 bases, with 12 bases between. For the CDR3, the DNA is TGCGCCAGCAGCCCCCTAGGGGTCCCCTACAATGAGCAGTTCTTC. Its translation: CASSPLGVPYNEQFF.

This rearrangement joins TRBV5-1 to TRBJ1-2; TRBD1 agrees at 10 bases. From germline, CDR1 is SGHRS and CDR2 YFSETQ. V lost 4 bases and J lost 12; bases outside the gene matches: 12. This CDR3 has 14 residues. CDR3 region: CASSQGTGVRGHTF. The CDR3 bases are TGCGCCAGCAGCCAAGGGACAGGGGTAAGGGGCCACACCTTC.

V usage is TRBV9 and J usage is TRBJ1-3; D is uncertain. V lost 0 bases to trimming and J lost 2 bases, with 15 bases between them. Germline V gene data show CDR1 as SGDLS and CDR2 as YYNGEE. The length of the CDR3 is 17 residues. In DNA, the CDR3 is TGTGCCAGCAGCGTAGCCCTAGCAAGAACCCCTGGAAACACCATATATTTT. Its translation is CASSVALARTPGNTIYF. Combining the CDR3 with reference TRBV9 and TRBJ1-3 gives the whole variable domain DSGVTQTPKHLITATGQRVTLRCSPRSGDLSVYWYQQSLDQGLQFLIQYYNGEERAKGNILERFSAQQFPDLHSELNLSSLELGDSALYFCASSVALARTPGNTIYFGEGSWLTVV.

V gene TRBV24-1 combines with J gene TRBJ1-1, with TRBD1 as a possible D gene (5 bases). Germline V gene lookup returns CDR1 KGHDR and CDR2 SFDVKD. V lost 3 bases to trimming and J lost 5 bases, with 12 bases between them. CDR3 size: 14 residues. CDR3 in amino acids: CATSDGGGGTEAFF. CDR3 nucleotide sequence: TGTGCCACCAGTGATGGTGGGGGGGGAACTGAAGCTTTCTTT.

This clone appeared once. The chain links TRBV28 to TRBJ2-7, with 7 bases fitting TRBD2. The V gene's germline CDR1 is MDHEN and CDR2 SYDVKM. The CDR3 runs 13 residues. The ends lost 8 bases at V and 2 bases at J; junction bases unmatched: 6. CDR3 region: CASEGRAPYEQYF. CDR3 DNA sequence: TGTGCCAGCGAGGGGAGGGCCCCCTACGAGCAGTACTTC.

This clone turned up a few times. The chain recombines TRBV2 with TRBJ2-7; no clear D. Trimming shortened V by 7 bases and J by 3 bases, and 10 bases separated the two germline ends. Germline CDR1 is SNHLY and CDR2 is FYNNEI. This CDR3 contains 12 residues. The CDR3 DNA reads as TGTGCCAGCATGGAACAGAACTACGAGCAGTACTTC. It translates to CASMEQNYEQYF.

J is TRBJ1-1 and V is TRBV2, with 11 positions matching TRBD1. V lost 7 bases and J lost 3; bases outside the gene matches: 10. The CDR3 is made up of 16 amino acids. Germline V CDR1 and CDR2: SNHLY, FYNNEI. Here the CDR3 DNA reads TGTGCCAGCAACCACCGGGACAGGGGGTGGCACACTGAAGCTTTCTTT. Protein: CASNHRDRGWHTEAFF. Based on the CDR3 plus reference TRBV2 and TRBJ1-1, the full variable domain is EPEVTQTPSHQVTQMGQEVILRCVPISNHLYFYWYRQILGQKVEFLVSFYNNEISEKSEIFDDQFSVERPDGSNFTLKIRSTKLEDSAMYFCASNHRDRGWHTEAFFGQGTRLTVV.

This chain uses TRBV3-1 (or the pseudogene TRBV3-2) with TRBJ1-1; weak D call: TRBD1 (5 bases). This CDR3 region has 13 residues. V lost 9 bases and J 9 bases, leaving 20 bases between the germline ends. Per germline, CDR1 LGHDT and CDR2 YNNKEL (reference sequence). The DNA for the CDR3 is TGTGCCAGTTGTCGGGGGGAATTTGTTCAAGCTTTCTTT. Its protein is CASCRGEFVQAFF.

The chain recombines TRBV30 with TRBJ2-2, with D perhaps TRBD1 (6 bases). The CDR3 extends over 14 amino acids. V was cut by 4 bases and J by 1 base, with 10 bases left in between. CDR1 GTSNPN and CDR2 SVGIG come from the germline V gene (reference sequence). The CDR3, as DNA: TGTGCCTGGAAGGTCAGGGGGAACACCGGGGAGCTGTTTTTT. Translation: CAWKVRGNTGELFF.

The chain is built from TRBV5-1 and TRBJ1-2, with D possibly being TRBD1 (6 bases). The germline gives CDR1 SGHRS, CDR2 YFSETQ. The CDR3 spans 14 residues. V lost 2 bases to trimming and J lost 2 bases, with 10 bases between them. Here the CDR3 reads CASSFLTGNYGYTF. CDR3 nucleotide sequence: TGCGCCAGCAGCTTTCTGACAGGCAACTATGGCTACACCTTC.

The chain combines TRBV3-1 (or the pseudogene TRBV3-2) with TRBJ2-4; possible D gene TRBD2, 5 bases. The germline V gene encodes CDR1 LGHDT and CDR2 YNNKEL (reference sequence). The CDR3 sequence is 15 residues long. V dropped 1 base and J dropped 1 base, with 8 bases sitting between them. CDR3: CASSQAGRAKNIQYF. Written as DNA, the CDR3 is TGTGCCAGCAGCCAAGCGGGAAGGGCCAAAAACATTCAGTACTTC.

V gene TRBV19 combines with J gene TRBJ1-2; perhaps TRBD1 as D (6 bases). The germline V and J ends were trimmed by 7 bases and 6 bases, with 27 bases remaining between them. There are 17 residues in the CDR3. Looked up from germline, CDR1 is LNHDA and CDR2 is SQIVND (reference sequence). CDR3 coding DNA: TGTGCCAGTACCAAAGTGGACAGCAACCTTTTCTTTAATGGCTACACCTTC. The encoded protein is CASTKVDSNLFFNGYTF.

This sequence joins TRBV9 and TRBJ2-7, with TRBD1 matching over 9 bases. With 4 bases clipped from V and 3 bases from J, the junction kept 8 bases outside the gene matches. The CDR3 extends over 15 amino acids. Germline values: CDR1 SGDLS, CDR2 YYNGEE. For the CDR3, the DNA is TGTGCCAGCAGCCCCAGGACAGGGGTTCTCTACGAGCAGTACTTC. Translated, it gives CASSPRTGVLYEQYF.

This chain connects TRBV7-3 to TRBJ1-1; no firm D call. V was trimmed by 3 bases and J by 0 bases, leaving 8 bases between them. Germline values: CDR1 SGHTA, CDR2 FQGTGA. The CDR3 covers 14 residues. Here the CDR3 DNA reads TGTGCCAGCAGCTTGAGCCCCATGAACACTGAAGCTTTCTTT. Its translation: CASSLSPMNTEAFF.

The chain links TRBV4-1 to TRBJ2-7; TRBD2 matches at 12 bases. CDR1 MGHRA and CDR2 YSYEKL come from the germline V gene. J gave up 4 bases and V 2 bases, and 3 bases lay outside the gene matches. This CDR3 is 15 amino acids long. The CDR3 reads CASSQYGTSGYEQYF. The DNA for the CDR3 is TGCGCCAGCAGCCAATATGGGACTAGCGGGTACGAGCAGTACTTC.

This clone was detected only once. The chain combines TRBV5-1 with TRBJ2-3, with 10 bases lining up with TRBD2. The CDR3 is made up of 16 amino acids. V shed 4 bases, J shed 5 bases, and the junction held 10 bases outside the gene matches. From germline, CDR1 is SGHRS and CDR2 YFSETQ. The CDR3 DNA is TGCGCCAGCAGCCCCAATAAAGCGGGGGGGTTAGATACGCAGTATTTT. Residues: CASSPNKAGGLDTQYF.

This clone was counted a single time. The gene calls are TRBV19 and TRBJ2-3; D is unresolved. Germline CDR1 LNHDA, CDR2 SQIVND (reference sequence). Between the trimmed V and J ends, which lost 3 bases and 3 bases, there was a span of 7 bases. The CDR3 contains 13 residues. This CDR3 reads CASSMGRTDTQYF. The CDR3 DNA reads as TGTGCCAGTAGTATGGGCCGGACAGATACGCAGTATTTT.

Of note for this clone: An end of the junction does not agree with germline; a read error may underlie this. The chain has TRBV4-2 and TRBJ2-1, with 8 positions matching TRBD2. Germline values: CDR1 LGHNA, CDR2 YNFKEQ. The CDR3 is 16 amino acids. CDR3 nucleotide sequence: TGTGCAAGCAGCAAACAGCGGGGGAGCTCCTACAATGAGCAGTTCTTC. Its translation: CASSKQRGSSYNEQFF.

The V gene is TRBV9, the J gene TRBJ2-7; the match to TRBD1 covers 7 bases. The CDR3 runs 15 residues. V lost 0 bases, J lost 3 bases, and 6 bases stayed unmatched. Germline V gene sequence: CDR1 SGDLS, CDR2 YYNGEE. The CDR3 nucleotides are TGTGCCAGCAGCGTAGGGGACAGCCAAATCTACGAGCAGTACTTC. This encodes CASSVGDSQIYEQYF.